This record concerns one T cell receptor beta chain sequence. Its antigen is currently unknown. Primers: 60 Vbeta forward and 13 Jbeta reverse. Method: immunoSEQ multiplex PCR; TCRdb's copy keeps in-frame clones and lacks some. The sample records 99,000 or so clones, around four fifths being singletons. Trimming took 2 bases from V and 2 from J, leaving 9 bases between them. CDR1 is SGHNT, CDR2 YYREEE, per germline (reference sequence). This CDR3 has 14 amino acids. This specimen comes from a study of cytomegalovirus exposure and HLA in healthy donors. General study results and limits: For most TCR sequences rarity was the rule, although some public TCRs occurred in many donors. In the analysis, some V segments, TRBV6-2 and TRBV6-3 included, were excluded as indistinguishable.

The clonotype originates from a man younger than 45 in good health and CMV-seronegative. Sequencing was done on a sample of PBMCs. The chain couples TRBV5-4 to TRBJ2-3; TRBD1 is a possible D gene (5 bases). This chain's CDR3 is CASSLGVNTDTQYF. In DNA form, the CDR3 reads TGTGCCAGCAGCTTAGGGGTTAACACAGATACGCAGTATTTT.